This TCR beta chain was identified during a study of neurological immune-mediated disorders. One entry per CDR3 protein, called by TCRdb with MiXCR from the 5' RACE reads. The table lists 53,000 or so distinct CDR3 sequences, 7% to 9% of them singletons. The CDR3 spans 16 residues. Germline CDR1 SGHTA, CDR2 FQGNSA. J lost 0 bases, V lost 1 base, and 4 bases had no gene match. Time point specified: longitudinal time-point 3. This clonotype was seen at least ten times. The clonotype was recovered from a woman aged 40 to 50 in good health. The chain employs TRBV7-2 and TRBJ1-2; 8 positions match TRBD1. Sequenced material: PBMCs. The CDR3 sequence is CASSLEDRAANYGYTF. The CDR3 DNA is TGTGCCAGCAGCTTAGAGGACAGGGCGGCTAACTATGGCTACACCTTC.